Ten or more counts support the clone carrying this TCR beta chain. Its antigen is unknown. The investigators amplified TCR beta CDR3 regions from RNA transcripts. The TCR CDR3 was amplified in a first-round RT-PCR using the HTBI primer set. TCRdb reprocessed the multiplex PCR reads with MiXCR, giving one entry per CDR3 protein. The table has about 540,000 distinct CDR3 sequences, just over 45% seen once. Any patient presenting with uncontrolled infection, other autoimmune disease, pregnancy or lactation was left out. Germline V gene data show CDR1 as LGHNA and CDR2 as YNFKEQ. The CDR3 is made up of 17 amino acids. Trimming took 1 base from V and 3 from J, leaving 19 bases between them. This sample stems from a study of T cells in Graves' hyperthyroidism and ophthalmopathy. Regarding the study as a whole: The blood repertoire included most of the expanded thyroid clonotypes above 0.001. A 13 V-J signature model discriminated ophthalmopathy versus stable hyperthyroidism.

This clonotype was sampled from a woman aged 18-29 years with Graves' hyperthyroidism. The chain is built from TRBV4-2 and TRBJ2-7; D is possibly TRBD1 or TRBD2 (6 bases each). Sequenced material: peripheral blood or thyroid tissue (not recorded which). CDR3 in DNA: TGTGCCAGCAGCCAAGGCCTGGGGGGCGGGAAGGTCTACGAGCAGTACTTC. Its protein product is CASSQGLGGGKVYEQYF.